This TCR beta chain was captured in a study of T cells after posttransplantation cyclophosphamide. The table came from immunoSEQ multiplex PCR; TCRdb's copy has only in-frame clones and leaves some out. The specimen has over 45,000 clones, none found just once. The table lists this clone with many counts. Its target is unknown. Broader study findings: TRB clonality was highly associated with recipient CMV seropositivity and reactivation. Blood and skin or GI T cell repertoires showed limited TRB overlap.

With 8 bases removed from V and 4 bases from J, the gap between germline ends came to 17 bases. Germline CDR1 MDHEN, CDR2 SYDVKM. CDR3 length: 14 amino acids. On the day of bone marrow donation, the related graft donor provided peripheral blood. This chain joins TRBV28 and TRBJ1-1, with unresolved D. Sequencing used PBMCs. This sequence was found in a man aged 40-55 years in good health, CMV-negative, and a related stem cell transplant donor. In DNA form, the CDR3 reads TGTGCCAGCTCCGAAGTACATGAGGGCACTGAAGCTTTCTTT. Translation: CASSEVHEGTEAFF.